Below, one T cell receptor (beta chain) is given with its context. Vbeta (60) and Jbeta (13) primers were used in the PCR. Assay used: immunoSEQ multiplex PCR; TCRdb lists only in-frame clones, some missing. The top ten hold around 2.3% of the sample, which has about 250,000 clones, about 75% seen once. The entry originates in a study of cytomegalovirus exposure and HLA in healthy donors. The CDR3 consists of 16 residues. The V end was cut by 3 bases, the J end by 0 bases, with 12 bases between. From germline, CDR1 is SGHRS and CDR2 YFSETQ. The V call is TRBV5-1, the J call TRBJ2-2; a weak D match, TRBD2 (6 bases). This clonotype was obtained from a female donor in good health and CMV-seronegative. Sequencing was carried out using PBMCs. DNA for the CDR3: TGCGCCAGCAGCTCGGGACTTACAACGAACACCGGGGAGCTGTTTTTT. Its protein product is CASSSGLTTNTGELFF.